This TCR beta chain was sequenced for a study of cytomegalovirus exposure and HLA in healthy donors. The CDR3 totals 15 residues. The V and J ends lost 7 bases and 0 bases respectively, with 16 bases between them. Germline V gene lookup returns CDR1 SQVTM and CDR2 ANQGSEA. This clone occurred a few times. Its cognate antigen is unknown. Use of 60 Vbeta and 13 Jbeta primers characterized the PCR. Clones were sequenced by immunoSEQ multiplex PCR, and TCRdb holds only the in-frame ones, with some missing. The sample records about 160,000 clones, roughly 80% being singletons. Overall study findings and caveats: TCR beta V segments were, for the most part, productive about 87% or about 30% of the time in an earlier analysis. A later analysis showed TCR association rates differing by HLA locus, peaking at DRB1 and lowest at HLA-C. The authors excluded some V segments, including TRBV6-2 and TRBV6-3, as indistinguishable. Researchers counted roughly 150 TCR beta chains as cytomegalovirus-associated.

The sequencing sample was made of PBMCs. The origin of this receptor is a boy between 2 and 15 years old in good health and CMV-seronegative. The chain combines TRBV29-1 with TRBJ1-3; no clear D gene. The CDR3 bases are TGCAGCGACGGGAGGTCCCTGAGCTCTGGAAACACCATATATTTT. Translation: CSDGRSLSSGNTIYF.